The rows below give T cell receptor beta chains drawn from one sample of a study of cytomegalovirus exposure and HLA in healthy donors. Measured with immunoSEQ multiplex PCR; TCRdb has only the in-frame clones, and not every one. The sample has 90,000 or so clones; 55% to 75% are singletons. Sequencing input: PBMCs. These receptors all come from a woman aged 18-35 years in good health and CMV-seropositive. CDR3s include the opening cysteine and the closing phenylalanine or tryptophan. The order of the fields is CDR3 protein, CDR3 DNA, J gene, clone size, D gene, V gene. D genes are given only for firm matches. Some rows mark clone size as missing; the rest say once, few, many or name a class of expanded clone.

CDR3aa: CATSRDLGTGGNQPQHF
CDR3nt: TGTGCCACCAGCAGAGATCTCGGGACAGGGGGCAATCAGCCCCAGCATTTT
j_gene: TRBJ1-5
abundance: -
d_gene: TRBD1
v_gene: TRBV15

CDR3aa: CASILVSGLDYEQYF
CDR3nt: TGTGCCAGCATTTTAGTTTCCGGACTGGACTACGAGCAGTACTTC
j_gene: TRBJ2-7
abundance: -
d_gene: -
v_gene: TRBV28

CDR3aa: CASSYLMGGRAAEQYF
CDR3nt: TGTGCCAGCAGTTACCTCATGGGCGGGAGGGCCGCCGAGCAGTACTTC
j_gene: TRBJ2-7
abundance: -
d_gene: TRBD2
v_gene: TRBV27

CDR3aa: CASSPEMYGSSGANVLTF
CDR3nt: TGCGCCAGCAGCCCCGAGATGTACGGGAGCTCTGGGGCCAACGTCCTGACTTTC
j_gene: TRBJ2-6
abundance: -
d_gene: -
v_gene: TRBV4-3

CDR3aa: CASSLTGGRNTIYF
CDR3nt: TGTGCCAGCAGTTTAACGGGAGGCAGAAACACCATATATTTT
j_gene: TRBJ1-3
abundance: few
d_gene: -
v_gene: TRBV27

CDR3aa: CASSEVVRDRVTYEQYF
CDR3nt: TGTGCCAGCAGTGAGGTGGTGCGGGACAGAGTTACTTACGAGCAGTACTTC
j_gene: TRBJ2-7
abundance: -
d_gene: -
v_gene: TRBV2

CDR3aa: CASSDRTGGADTQYF
CDR3nt: TGTGCCAGCAGTGACAGGACAGGGGGCGCAGATACGCAGTATTTT
j_gene: TRBJ2-3
abundance: few
d_gene: TRBD1
v_gene: TRBV6-4

CDR3aa: CASSPLRSAGTGELFF
CDR3nt: TGTGCCAGCAGCCCACTAAGGTCAGCTGGCACCGGGGAGCTGTTTTTT
j_gene: TRBJ2-2
abundance: -
d_gene: -
v_gene: TRBV7-2

CDR3aa: CSWGHAGTSTDTQYF
CDR3nt: TGCAGCTGGGGACACGCAGGAACTAGCACAGATACGCAGTATTTT
j_gene: TRBJ2-3
abundance: -
d_gene: -
v_gene: TRBV29-1

CDR3aa: CASSLGQGNYGYTF
CDR3nt: TGTGCCAGCAGTCTTGGACAGGGTAACTATGGCTACACCTTC
j_gene: TRBJ1-2
abundance: -
d_gene: TRBD1
v_gene: TRBV28

CDR3aa: CASSNLGGVEQYF
CDR3nt: TGTGCCAGCAGTAACCTAGGGGGCGTCGAGCAGTACTTC
j_gene: TRBJ2-7
abundance: few
d_gene: TRBD1
v_gene: TRBV25-1

CDR3aa: CASSEPVAGWGDTQYF
CDR3nt: TGTGCCAGCAGTGAACCGGTCGCGGGGTGGGGAGATACGCAGTATTTT
j_gene: TRBJ2-3
abundance: -
d_gene: -
v_gene: TRBV6-1

CDR3aa: CASSLIGQGNPGNTIYF
CDR3nt: TGTGCCAGCAGCTTAATAGGGCAGGGCAATCCTGGAAACACCATATATTTT
j_gene: TRBJ1-3
abundance: -
d_gene: -
v_gene: TRBV11-2

CDR3aa: CASSSQGRPGNTIYF
CDR3nt: TGTGCCAGCAGCTCACAGGGGAGGCCTGGAAACACCATATATTTT
j_gene: TRBJ1-3
abundance: -
d_gene: TRBD1
v_gene: TRBV7-2

CDR3aa: CASSAQWGGKFF
CDR3nt: TGTGCCAGTAGTGCCCAATGGGGGGGGAAGTTCTTC
j_gene: TRBJ2-1
abundance: -
d_gene: TRBD2
v_gene: TRBV19

CDR3aa: CASSLQVSNNEQFF
CDR3nt: TGCGCCAGCAGCTTGCAGGTTTCCAACAATGAGCAGTTCTTC
j_gene: TRBJ2-1
abundance: -
d_gene: -
v_gene: TRBV5-1